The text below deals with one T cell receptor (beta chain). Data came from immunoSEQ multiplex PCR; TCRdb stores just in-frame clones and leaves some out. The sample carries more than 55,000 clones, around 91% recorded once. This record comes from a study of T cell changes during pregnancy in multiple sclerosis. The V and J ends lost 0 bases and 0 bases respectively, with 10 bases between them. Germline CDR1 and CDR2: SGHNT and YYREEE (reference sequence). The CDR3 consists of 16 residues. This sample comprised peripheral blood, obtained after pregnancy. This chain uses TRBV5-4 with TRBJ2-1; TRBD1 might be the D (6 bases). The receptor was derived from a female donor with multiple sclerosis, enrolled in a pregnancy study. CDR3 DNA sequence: TGTGCCAGCAGCTTGGCAGGGGACGGCTCCTACAATGAGCAGTTCTTC. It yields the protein CASSLAGDGSYNEQFF.